These T cell receptor beta chains were read from a single sample in a study of cytomegalovirus exposure and HLA in healthy donors. Generated by immunoSEQ multiplex PCR, the TCRdb table keeps only in-frame clones and is missing some. The data show approximately 74,000 clones, approximately 78% seen once. The specimen was PBMCs. These receptor sequences come from a woman aged 25 to 39 in good health and CMV-seronegative. Each CDR3 is given with its conserved first and last residue. A D gene is named only where the DNA matches it firmly. For some rows the clone size is stated as once, few or many, or as a class when expanded; others skip it.

TRBV6-6	.	TRBJ1-1	.	TGTGCCAGCAGTTACCCGATGACGGGGTACACTGAAGCTTTCTTC	CASSYPMTGYTEAFF
TRBV19	few	TRBJ1-6	.	TGTGCCAGTAGTCGGGGAGGGATAGGGTCACCCCTCCACTTT	CASSRGGIGSPLHF
TRBV4-3	.	TRBJ1-2	.	TGCGCCAGCAGCCAAAATAGGGGGGGCTATGGCTACACCTTC	CASSQNRGGYGYTF
TRBV13	.	TRBJ2-7	TRBD1	TGTGCCAGCAGCTTAGGGGGGACAGGGCGTACCTACGAGCAGTACTTC	CASSLGGTGRTYEQYF
TRBV5-8	.	TRBJ1-5	.	TGTGCCAGCAGTTTATATCGAGTCAGCAATCAGCCCCAGCATTTT	CASSLYRVSNQPQHF
TRBV10-3	.	TRBJ2-7	TRBD1	TGTGCCATCAGAGATACGGGACAGCATTTCTACGAGCAGTACTTC	CAIRDTGQHFYEQYF
TRBV6-5	.	TRBJ1-5	.	TGTGCCAGCAGCCGCCTCCCGGGCAATCAGCCCCAGCATTTT	CASSRLPGNQPQHF
TRBV7-2	.	TRBJ1-3	TRBD1	TGTGCCAGCAGCCCCCGGACCGGACAGGGAGGAGACACCATATATTTT	CASSPRTGQGGDTIYF
TRBV25-1	few	TRBJ2-7	TRBD1	TGTGCCAGCAGTGATCCGGGACAGGTTCCTCGCGAGCAGTACTTC	CASSDPGQVPREQYF
TRBV5-1	.	TRBJ2-2	.	TGCGCCAGCAGCTCAGCCTTCGGGGTCACCGGGGAGCTGTTTTTT	CASSSAFGVTGELFF
TRBV27	.	TRBJ2-7	.	TGTGCCAGCAGTGTTACAGGGCCCCCCTACGAGCAGTACTTC	CASSVTGPPYEQYF
TRBV2	.	TRBJ1-2	.	TGTGCCAGCAGGCGGATACTGGGCCGGACTAGCGATAACTATGGCTACACCTTC	CASRRILGRTSDNYGYTF
TRBV18	.	TRBJ2-6	TRBD1	TGTGCCAGCCTCCCCGGACAGGGGGCGGGTGGGGCCAACGTCCTGACTTTC	CASLPGQGAGGANVLTF
TRBV5-1	.	TRBJ2-5	TRBD2	TGCGCCAGCAGCTTGGTCGGCGGGGGAGAGACCCAGTACTTC	CASSLVGGGETQYF
TRBV6-6	.	TRBJ1-4	.	TGTGCCAGCAGTTACCCTGGGGGCCGTAATGAAAAACTGTTTTTT	CASSYPGGRNEKLFF
TRBV9	.	TRBJ1-5	TRBD1	TGTGCCAGCAGCGTAGGACAGGGAGAGAGGAATCAGCCCCAGCATTTT	CASSVGQGERNQPQHF
TRBV25-1	.	TRBJ1-5	.	TGTGCCAGCAGTCTGGAGGGGCCCCAGCATTTT	CASSLEGPQHF
TRBV4-1	.	TRBJ1-2	TRBD1	TGCGCCAGCAGGGGAGGACAGGGGATTCCCTATGGCTACACCTTC	CASRGGQGIPYGYTF
TRBV7-2	.	TRBJ2-7	TRBD1	TGTGCCAGCATCCCATTAGGAAGGACAGGGGTCGACGAGCAGTACTTC	CASIPLGRTGVDEQYF
TRBV9	.	TRBJ2-5	.	TGTGCCAGCAGCGTCCAAGGGAGGTACGAGACCCAGTACTTC	CASSVQGRYETQYF
TRBV5-8	.	TRBJ2-7	TRBD2	TGTGCCAGCAGCTCTCTGGCGGGGGTGACCTACGAGCAGTACTTC	CASSSLAGVTYEQYF
TRBV7-9	.	TRBJ2-1	TRBD2	TGTGCCAGCAGCCAAAGGCTAGCGGGTGCCGCCTACAATGAGCAGTTCTTC	CASSQRLAGAAYNEQFF
TRBV7-2	.	TRBJ1-1	.	TGTGCCAGCAGACTTAGCGCGGGATTTGAAGCTTTCTTT	CASRLSAGFEAFF
TRBV14	.	TRBJ2-7	.	TGTGCCAGCAGCCAAGATCTGGGAGGCGAGCAGTACTTC	CASSQDLGGEQYF
TRBV5-1	few	TRBJ1-1	TRBD1	TGCGCCAGCAGCTTCACCGGGACAGGGAACACTGAAGCTTTCTTT	CASSFTGTGNTEAFF
TRBV10-3	.	TRBJ2-5	.	TGTGCCATCAGTGAGTCAGGACAACTAGAGACCCAGTACTTC	CAISESGQLETQYF
TRBV7-2	.	TRBJ1-1	.	TGTGCCAGCAGCCGAGGGGGCACTGAAGCTTTCTTT	CASSRGGTEAFF
TRBV11-2	.	TRBJ2-3	.	TGTGCCAGCAGCTTAGATACGGGAGGAGGGGGGCCGGGGGCAGATACGCAGTATTTT	CASSLDTGGGGPGADTQYF
TRBV7-9	.	TRBJ2-1	TRBD1	TGTGCCAGCAGCCCCGACAGGGGGCGCGTCTACAATGAGCAGTTCTTC	CASSPDRGRVYNEQFF
TRBV6-6	.	TRBJ1-6	TRBD1	TGTGCCAGCAGTTACGGGGACAGTAATTCACCCCTCCACTTT	CASSYGDSNSPLHF
TRBV13	.	TRBJ2-7	.	TGTGCCAGCAGCGGCAGGGTTCCCTACGAGCAGTACTTC	CASSGRVPYEQYF
TRBV5-6	.	TRBJ2-5	.	TGTGCCAGCAGCTTGCGACAGGAAGAGACCCAGTACTTC	CASSLRQEETQYF
TRBV5-8	.	TRBJ2-3	TRBD2	TGTGCCAGCAGCTTGCGGCGGGGGGAGGTAGATACGCAGTATTTT	CASSLRRGEVDTQYF
TRBV5-1	once	TRBJ2-5	.	TGCGCCAGCAGCTTGACTACCCAGTACTTC	CASSLTTQYF
TRBV19	.	TRBJ1-1	TRBD1	TGTGCCAGTCAGAGGGGGCCGTTGTACACTGAAGCTTTCTTT	CASQRGPLYTEAFF
TRBV28	.	TRBJ1-4	.	TGTGCCAGCAGTTTTGGACAGCCCCGAGGGGAAAAACTGTTTTTT	CASSFGQPRGEKLFF
TRBV28	.	TRBJ1-4	TRBD1	TGTGCCAGCAGTTCGGGACAGGGGGTAGACAAACTGTTTTTT	CASSSGQGVDKLFF
TRBV7-2	.	TRBJ2-2	.	TGTGCCAGCAGCTTACTACAGGCGAACACCGGGGAGCTGTTTTTT	CASSLLQANTGELFF
TRBV9	.	TRBJ2-3	TRBD2	TGTGCCAGCAGCCCTAGCGGGGGTAGCACAGATACGCAGTATTTT	CASSPSGGSTDTQYF
TRBV11-1	.	TRBJ2-7	.	TGTGCCAGCAGCCCGAGCTACAGCTACGAGCAGTACTTC	CASSPSYSYEQYF
TRBV29-1	.	TRBJ1-1	TRBD1	TGCAGCGTAGGACAGGGGGCGGACACTGAAGCTTTCTTT	CSVGQGADTEAFF